This T cell receptor beta chain is from a study of shared T cell receptors in the human thymus. Method: immunoSEQ multiplex PCR; TCRdb's copy keeps in-frame clones and lacks some. The table records some 660,000 clones, about 89% of them present only once. With 0 bases removed from V and 2 bases from J, the gap between germline ends came to 5 bases. The CDR3 runs to 13 residues. Per germline, CDR1 LNHNV and CDR2 YYDKDF (reference sequence). The same data also went into a second study, on human thymus T cells. That study adds: Surgeons resected thymus tissue during corrective heart surgery. Within thymic and blood repertoires, V and J gene usage appeared to be biased.

The receptor's source is a boy in the first two years of life with a congenital heart defect. The V and J genes are TRBV15 and TRBJ2-7, with D maybe TRBD2 (5 bases). Sequencing input: thymocytes. CDR3 loop: CATSRERAYEQYF. The DNA for the CDR3 is TGTGCCACCAGCAGAGAGAGGGCCTACGAGCAGTACTTC.